This T cell receptor beta chain derives from a study of shared clonotypes between healthy human individuals. Study details: CD4 naive and CD4 memory each took three plates per donor, while CD8 naive took two and CD8 memory one.

This clone was picked up a small number of times. The CDR3 has 18 residues. The V end was cut by 1 base, the J end by 0 bases, with 15 bases between. Germline V gene data show CDR1 as SEHNR and CDR2 as FQNEAQ (reference sequence). The authors distributed each subset's genomic DNA evenly over several immunoSEQ plates. Template for every sorted-subset replicate PCR totaled around 200 ng DNA, tens of thousands of T cell genomes. Method: immunoSEQ multiplex PCR; TCRdb's copy keeps in-frame clones and lacks some. The data contain 2 million to 3 million clones, more than 85% of them singletons. Every one of the donors was a Caucasian adult that lived in Nashville, Tennessee.

The material sequenced was naive CD4+ T cells from PBMCs. Subset: CD45RA+ positively selected. The chain joins TRBV7-9 to TRBJ2-2, with D maybe TRBD1 (6 bases). This sequence was found in a young man in good health. Some clones in this sample may be carry-over from other donors' samples. The CDR3 sequence is CASSLGQVVPTNTGELFF. DNA for the CDR3: TGTGCCAGCAGCTTAGGACAGGTGGTTCCCACGAACACCGGGGAGCTGTTTTTT.